This T cell receptor beta chain was profiled in a study of patients and donors after allogeneic stem cell transplantation. TCRdb re-derived calls from the RT-PCR reads in MiXCR, one entry per CDR3 protein. The sample contains fewer than 20,000 distinct CDR3 sequences, 27% of which appear only once. The V gene's germline CDR1 is MNHEY and CDR2 SVGAGI. Trimming stripped 0 bases from V and 5 bases from J, with 5 bases between. The CDR3 sequence is 13 residues long. This clonotype was found once. Material for sequencing was blood, either unsorted or a sorted T cell fraction (not recorded which). V is TRBV6-5 and J is TRBJ1-5; D is ambiguous. This sequence was found in a human donor who was either an allogeneic HSCT recipient or a stem cell or donor lymphocyte infusion donor (not recorded which). It is not recorded whose cells these are; they may come from a transplant donor. This CDR3 is CASSYSQYQPQHF. As DNA, the CDR3 is TGTGCCAGCAGTTACTCTCAGTATCAGCCCCAGCATTTT.